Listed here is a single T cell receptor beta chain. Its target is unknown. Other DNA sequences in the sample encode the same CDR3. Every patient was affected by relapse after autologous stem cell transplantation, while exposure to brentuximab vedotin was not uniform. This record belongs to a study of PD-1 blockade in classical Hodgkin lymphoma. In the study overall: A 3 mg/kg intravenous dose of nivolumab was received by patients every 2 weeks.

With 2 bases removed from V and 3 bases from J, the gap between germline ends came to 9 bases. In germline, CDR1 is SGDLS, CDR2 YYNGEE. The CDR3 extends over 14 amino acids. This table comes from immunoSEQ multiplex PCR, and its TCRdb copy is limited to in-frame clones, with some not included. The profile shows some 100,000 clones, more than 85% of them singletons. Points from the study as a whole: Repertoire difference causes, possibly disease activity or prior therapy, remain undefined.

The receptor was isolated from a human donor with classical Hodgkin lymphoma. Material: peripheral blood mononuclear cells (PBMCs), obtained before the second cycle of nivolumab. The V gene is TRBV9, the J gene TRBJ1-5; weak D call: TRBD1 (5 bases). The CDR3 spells CASSVTDSNQPQHF. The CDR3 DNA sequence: TGTGCCAGCAGCGTGACAGATTCCAATCAGCCCCAGCATTTT.